The T cell receptor (beta chain) described here comes from a study of blood T cell repertoires in COVID-19. Study context: Sources were T cells, B-cell-depleted T cells, or PBMCs; the material itself was cDNA or gDNA.

CDR1 is LNHDA and CDR2 is SQIVND in the germline V gene (reference sequence). The ends lost 5 bases at V and 3 bases at J; junction bases unmatched: 7. CDR3 length equals 16 residues. Original processing methods: Amplification with reference gene primers provided the estimates of nucleated cell counts. TCRdb's table, derived via immunoSEQ multiplex PCR, lists solely in-frame clones and lacks some. The DNA was the basis for D and trimming; V, J and clone size are from that table. The repertoire has over 80,000 clones, 90% to 95% of them found once; the top ten carry about 1.8%. The sequenced material came from peripheral blood. The chain joins TRBV19 to TRBJ2-3, with 11 bases identical to TRBD2. The receptor's source is a human donor with active COVID-19. The donor label of this sample is uncertain. The CDR3 sequence is CASSLLAGGLTDTQYF. The CDR3 bases are TGTGCCAGTAGTCTTCTAGCGGGGGGTCTAACAGATACGCAGTATTTT.